These 25 T cell receptor beta chains were sequenced from one sample in a study of identical twins. TCRdb itself ran the 5' RACE reads through MiXCR, one entry per CDR3 protein. The profile shows about 530,000 distinct CDR3 sequences, around 24% of them singletons. These same records also appear under a second study, on yellow fever vaccine responses in identical twins.

The sequenced sample consisted of CD4+ T cells sorted from blood. These receptors all stem from a woman aged 18-29 years in good health.

This clonotype was found once. The V call is TRBV5-1, the J call TRBJ2-1; no definite D call. Germline V lookup: CDR1 SGHRS, CDR2 YFSETQ. The CDR3 consists of 14 residues. V lost 5 bases and J lost 4, with 13 bases in between. The CDR3 is CASRPQETYNEQFF. As DNA, the CDR3 is TGCGCCAGCAGGCCCCAGGAGACGTACAATGAGCAGTTCTTC.

This clonotype was recorded at least ten times. The chain combines TRBV24-1 with TRBJ2-1; D is undetermined. V gave up 0 bases and J gave up 7 bases, with 9 bases separating them. The CDR3 contains 14 residues. The germline gives CDR1 KGHDR, CDR2 SFDVKD. CDR3: CATSDLGDFNEQFF. The CDR3, as DNA: TGTGCCACCAGTGATTTGGGAGACTTTAATGAGCAGTTCTTC.

The chain is built from TRBV2 and TRBJ2-1, with TRBD2 as a possible D gene (5 bases). V gave up 10 bases and J gave up 7 bases, with 17 bases separating them. The CDR3 spans 13 residues. Per germline, CDR1 SNHLY and CDR2 FYNNEI. The CDR3 bases are TGTGCCACTCGCGAGGAGGTAGGGAATGAGCAGTTCTTC. Amino acid sequence: CATREEVGNEQFF. Using reference TRBV2 and TRBJ2-1 for the parts outside the CDR3, the full variable domain is EPEVTQTPSHQVTQMGQEVILRCVPISNHLYFYWYRQILGQKVEFLVSFYNNEISEKSEIFDDQFSVERPDGSNFTLKIRSTKLEDSAMYFCATREEVGNEQFFGPGTRLTVL.

The V gene is TRBV5-1, the J gene TRBJ2-2; D is perhaps TRBD1 (5 bases). CDR1 is SGHRS, CDR2 YFSETQ, per germline. Trimming shortened V by 4 bases and J by 1 base, and 14 bases separated the two germline ends. The CDR3 is 16 residues long. CDR3 DNA sequence: TGCGCCAGCAGCCCCCTTGTCCAGGGGAACACCGGGGAGCTGTTTTTT. It codes for CASSPLVQGNTGELFF.

This clonotype was observed a single time. The chain combines TRBV6-5 with TRBJ2-1; possibly TRBD1 or TRBD2 for D (6 bases each). Germline CDR1 MNHEY, CDR2 SVGAGI. The CDR3 runs 15 residues. The V gene lost 6 bases and the J gene lost 10 bases, with 22 bases spanning the gap. Here the CDR3 reads CASRYSEGGLGEQFF. In DNA form, the CDR3 reads TGTGCCAGCAGATACAGCGAGGGGGGCCTAGGAGAGCAGTTCTTC.

This clonotype was detected only a few times. The DNA of the CDR3 is TGTGCCAGCAGCCAACTTAGCGGGAGGGGCTACGAGCAGTACTTC. Encoded protein: CASSQLSGRGYEQYF. The genes are TRBV14 and TRBJ2-7; TRBD2 matches at 11 bases. With 2 bases clipped from V and 3 bases from J, the junction kept 3 bases outside the gene matches. The germline CDR1 and CDR2 sequences are SGHDN and FVKESK. The CDR3 has 15 residues. The whole variable domain, filled in from reference TRBV14 and TRBJ2-7, reads EAGVTQFPSHSVIEKGQTVTLRCDPISGHDNLYWYRRVMGKEIKFLLHFVKESKQDESGMPNNRFLAERTGGTYSTLKVQPAELEDSGVYFCASSQLSGRGYEQYFGPGTRLTVT.

The V gene is TRBV4-2, the J gene TRBJ2-5, with 12 positions matching TRBD2. CDR3 length: 18 amino acids. CDR1 and CDR2 (germline): LGHNA, YNFKEQ. V lost 0 bases to trimming and J lost 4 bases; unmatched junction nucleotides: 9. This chain's CDR3 is CASSQDMTSGSFGETQYF. The CDR3 DNA reads as TGTGCCAGCAGCCAAGATATGACTAGCGGGAGCTTTGGAGAGACCCAGTACTTC.

The table lists this clonotype with a few counts. The genes are TRBV7-9 and TRBJ2-1; unclear D gene. V lost 5 bases and J 0 bases, leaving 11 bases between the germline ends. The CDR3 is made up of 15 amino acids. The germline V gene has CDR1 SEHNR and CDR2 FQNEAQ (reference sequence). This CDR3 reads CASSILLTSYNEQFF. Here the CDR3 DNA reads TGTGCCAGCAGCATTCTTCTAACCTCCTACAATGAGCAGTTCTTC.

This clonotype was detected only a few times. The V and J genes are TRBV19 and TRBJ2-2; TRBD1 is a possible D gene (5 bases). Germline V gene lookup returns CDR1 LNHDA and CDR2 SQIVND (reference sequence). The CDR3 consists of 13 residues. V gave up 2 bases and J gave up 6 bases, with 7 bases separating them. Here the CDR3 DNA reads TGTGCCAGTAGTATACAGGGATCCGGGGAGCTGTTTTTT. It is translated as CASSIQGSGELFF.

The chain combines TRBV9 with TRBJ2-3; D call uncertain. The CDR3 loop spans 13 amino acids. Germline V gene data show CDR1 as SGDLS and CDR2 as YYNGEE. Trimming shortened V by 10 bases and J by 0 bases, and 12 bases separated the two germline ends. CDR3 in DNA: TGTGCCTCCAACGTCGACAGCACAGATACGCAGTATTTT. Translated, it gives CASNVDSTDTQYF.

This chain joins TRBV2 and TRBJ2-7; tentative D call: TRBD1 (6 bases). This CDR3 has 15 residues. The germline gives CDR1 SNHLY, CDR2 FYNNEI. With 6 bases removed from V and 2 bases from J, the gap between germline ends came to 17 bases. Written as DNA, the CDR3 is TGTGCCAGCAGGGACCAGGGGTCGGCGGCCTACGAGCAGTACTTC. Translation gives CASRDQGSAAYEQYF.

The V and J genes are TRBV5-1 and TRBJ2-2; the match to TRBD1 covers 9 bases. Germline lookup yields CDR1 SGHRS and CDR2 YFSETQ. Trimming removed 4 bases from V and 3 bases from J; junction bases left unmatched: 4. This CDR3 comprises 15 residues. The CDR3 region is CASSVGQGDTGELFF. In DNA, the CDR3 is TGCGCCAGCAGCGTGGGACAGGGCGACACCGGGGAGCTGTTTTTT.

The rearrangement uses TRBV6-1 and TRBJ2-5; tentative D call: TRBD2 (5 bases). Germline V gives CDR1 MNHNS, CDR2 SASEGT. CDR3 size: 14 residues. With 6 bases removed from V and 0 bases from J, the gap between germline ends came to 11 bases. Here the CDR3 reads CASSLGLYQETQYF. The CDR3 region has the DNA TGTGCCAGCAGCCTTGGACTCTACCAAGAGACCCAGTACTTC.

This clonotype appeared a few times. This chain uses TRBV3-1 with TRBJ2-1, with TRBD2 identical over 10 bases. The CDR3 is 18 residues long. After removal of 0 bases from V and 6 bases from J, the junction contained 11 bases not matched to a gene. Germline CDR1 and CDR2: LGHDT and YNNKEL (reference sequence). CDR3 bases: TGTGCCAGCAGCCAAGATCGCCTAGCGGGAGACGGTCGCAATGAGCAGTTCTTC. Translating gives CASSQDRLAGDGRNEQFF.

This clonotype appeared a few times. The chain uses TRBV7-6 and TRBJ2-3; 12 bases are shared with TRBD2. Germline V gives CDR1 SGHVS, CDR2 FNYEAQ. Losses at the gene ends were 2 bases for V and 0 bases for J; bases not matched to a gene: 6. The CDR3 covers 18 residues. As DNA, the CDR3 is TGTGCCAGCAGCTTACGACTAGCGGGAGTTGCTAGCACAGATACGCAGTATTTT. Translated, it gives CASSLRLAGVASTDTQYF. The complete variable domain, with remaining parts taken from reference TRBV7-6 and TRBJ2-3, reads GAGVSQSPRYKVTKRGQDVALRCDPISGHVSLYWYRQALGQGPEFLTYFNYEAQQDKSGLPNDRFSAERPEGSISTLTIQRTEQRDSAMYRCASSLRLAGVASTDTQYFGPGTRLTVL.

This clonotype came up a few times. CDR3 region: CASREGARDNQPQHF. The CDR3 region has the DNA TGTGCCAGCAGGGAGGGGGCGAGAGACAATCAGCCCCAGCATTTT. The chain has TRBV6-1 and TRBJ1-5; 7 nucleotides agree with TRBD1. V dropped 6 bases and J dropped 3; count of bases not matched to a gene: 8. CDR3 length equals 15 residues. Germline-derived CDR1 and CDR2 are MNHNS and SASEGT.

The chain employs TRBV29-1 and TRBJ2-1; possible D gene TRBD2, 6 bases. The V gene's germline CDR1 is SQVTM and CDR2 ANQGSEA. The CDR3 extends over 14 amino acids. The V gene lost 7 bases and the J gene lost 7 bases, with 20 bases spanning the gap. This CDR3 reads CSGRAGGPPNEQFF. For the CDR3, the DNA is TGCAGCGGCCGAGCTGGAGGGCCGCCAAATGAGCAGTTCTTC.

The chain employs TRBV2 and TRBJ2-5; D gene unclear. Germline CDR1 reads SNHLY; CDR2 reads FYNNEI. The V end lost 8 bases, the J end lost 7 bases, and 8 bases lay between the germline ends. This CDR3 has 10 residues. CDR3 sequence: CASDGLTQYF. Written as DNA, the CDR3 is TGTGCCAGCGACGGGCTGACCCAGTACTTC.

The genes are TRBV28 and TRBJ2-1, with TRBD1 identical over 7 bases. The CDR3 spans 13 residues. With V trimmed by 7 bases and J by 9 bases, 9 bases remained unmatched. Per the germline V gene, CDR1 is MDHEN and CDR2 is SYDVKM. CDR3 sequence reads: CASTFDRDGEQFF. CDR3 DNA sequence: TGTGCCAGCACCTTCGACAGGGACGGTGAGCAGTTCTTC. The full variable domain, in which reference TRBV28 and TRBJ2-1 provide the parts outside the CDR3, is DVKVTQSSRYLVKRTGEKVFLECVQDMDHENMFWYRQDPGLGLRLIYFSYDVKMKEKGDIPEGYSVSREKKERFSLILESASTNQTSMYLCASTFDRDGEQFFGPGTRLTVL.

This chain uses TRBV12-3 or TRBV12-4 with TRBJ1-1; no firm D call. The CDR3 loop spans 13 amino acids. Trimming removed 9 bases from V and 4 bases from J, with 15 bases in between. CDR3 DNA: TGTGCCAGTACTGCTGGGTGGGCCACTGAAGCTTTCTTT. As protein: CASTAGWATEAFF.

J is TRBJ2-5 and V is TRBV5-6; TRBD2 matches 8 bases. With 0 bases clipped from V and 1 base from J, the junction kept 11 bases outside the gene matches. Germline V CDR1 and CDR2: SGHDT, YYEEEE. This CDR3 has 18 residues. This CDR3 reads CASSLEASGWLGQETQYF. CDR3 sequence (DNA): TGTGCCAGCAGCTTGGAGGCTAGCGGGTGGTTGGGCCAAGAGACCCAGTACTTC.

This clonotype was recorded a few times. The V call is TRBV5-1, the J call TRBJ1-1, with D possibly being TRBD1 (5 bases). Germline CDR1 reads SGHRS; CDR2 reads YFSETQ. The V end lost 2 bases, the J end lost 11 bases, and 10 bases lay between the germline ends. The CDR3 is made up of 11 amino acids. The CDR3 sequence: CASSFQGVAFF. The DNA for the CDR3 is TGCGCCAGCAGCTTCCAGGGTGTTGCTTTCTTT.

This chain joins TRBV2 and TRBJ1-1; 8 bases align to TRBD1. The length of the CDR3 is 16 residues. V lost 6 bases to trimming and J lost 2 bases; unmatched junction nucleotides: 11. Germline-derived CDR1 and CDR2 are SNHLY and FYNNEI. The CDR3 loop reads CASRRGTGGANTEAFF. CDR3 nucleotide sequence: TGTGCCAGCAGGAGAGGGACAGGAGGGGCTAACACTGAAGCTTTCTTT.

The J gene is TRBJ1-6, the V gene TRBV3-1, with D uncertain. Germline V gives CDR1 LGHDT, CDR2 YNNKEL (reference sequence). Trimming shortened V by 1 base and J by 7 bases, and 14 bases separated the two germline ends. The CDR3 has 16 residues. CDR3 loop: CASSQGATRKNSPLHF. The CDR3 DNA reads as TGTGCCAGCAGCCAAGGAGCAACCAGAAAGAATTCACCCCTCCACTTT.

The chain couples TRBV12-3 or TRBV12-4 to TRBJ1-4; the D is unclear. CDR3 length: 15 residues. Deletions cut 2 bases from V and 6 bases from J, with 13 bases between. CDR3 nucleotides: TGTGCCAGCAGTTTAATAGGGTACGGCGATGAAAAACTGTTTTTT. Translated, it gives CASSLIGYGDEKLFF.